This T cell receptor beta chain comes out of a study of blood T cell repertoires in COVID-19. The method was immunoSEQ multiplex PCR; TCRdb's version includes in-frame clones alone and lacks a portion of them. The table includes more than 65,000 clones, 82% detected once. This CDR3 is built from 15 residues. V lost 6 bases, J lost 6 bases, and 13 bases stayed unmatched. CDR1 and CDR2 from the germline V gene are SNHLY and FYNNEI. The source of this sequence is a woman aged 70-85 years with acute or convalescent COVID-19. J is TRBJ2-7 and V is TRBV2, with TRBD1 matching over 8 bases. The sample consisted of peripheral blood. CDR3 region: CASSLTGTGRSEQYF. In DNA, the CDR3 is TGTGCCAGCAGCTTGACCGGGACAGGAAGAAGCGAGCAGTACTTC.